This T cell receptor beta chain emerged from a study of control samples from healthy donors and cancer patients. TCRdb's copy holds only in-frame clones and misses some; the assay was immunoSEQ multiplex PCR. The sample has under 130,000 clones, roughly 85% seen once. This CDR3 contains 16 residues. The TCR was taken from a woman aged 45 to 65 in good health. V is TRBV21-1 and J is TRBJ1-5; TRBD1 reflects the table's D call only, with no check against the DNA. TRBV21-1 is tagged as a pseudogene. The sequencing sample was made of blood. The CDR3 DNA is TGTGCCAGCAGCTTTCAGGAAATTTATAGCAATCAGCCCCAGCATTTT. Encoded protein: CASSFQEIYSNQPQHF.